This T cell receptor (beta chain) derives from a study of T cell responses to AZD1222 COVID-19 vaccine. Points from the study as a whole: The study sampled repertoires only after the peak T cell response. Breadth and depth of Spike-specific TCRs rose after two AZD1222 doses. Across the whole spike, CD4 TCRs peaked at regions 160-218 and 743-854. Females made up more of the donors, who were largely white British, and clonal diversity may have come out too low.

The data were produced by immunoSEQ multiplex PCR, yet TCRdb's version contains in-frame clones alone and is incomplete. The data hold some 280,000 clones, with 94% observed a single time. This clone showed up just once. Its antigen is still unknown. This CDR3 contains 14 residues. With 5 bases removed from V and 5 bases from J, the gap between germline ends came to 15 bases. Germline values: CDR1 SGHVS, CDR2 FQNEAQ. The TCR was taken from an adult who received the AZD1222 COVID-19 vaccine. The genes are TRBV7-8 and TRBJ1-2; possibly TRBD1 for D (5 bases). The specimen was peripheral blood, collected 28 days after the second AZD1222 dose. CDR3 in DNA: TGTGCCAGCAGCCACGGGACCGCGATATATGGCTACACCTTC. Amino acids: CASSHGTAIYGYTF.